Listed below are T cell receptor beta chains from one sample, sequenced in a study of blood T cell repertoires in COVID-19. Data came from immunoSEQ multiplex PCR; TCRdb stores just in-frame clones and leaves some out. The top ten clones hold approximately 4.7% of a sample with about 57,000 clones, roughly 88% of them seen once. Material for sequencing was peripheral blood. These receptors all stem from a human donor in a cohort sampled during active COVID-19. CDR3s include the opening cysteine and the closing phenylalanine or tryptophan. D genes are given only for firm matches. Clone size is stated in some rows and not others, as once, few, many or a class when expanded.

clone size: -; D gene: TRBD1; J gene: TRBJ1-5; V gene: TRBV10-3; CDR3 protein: CAISQTGGNQPQHF; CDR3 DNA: TGTGCCATCAGTCAAACAGGGGGGAATCAGCCCCAGCATTTT
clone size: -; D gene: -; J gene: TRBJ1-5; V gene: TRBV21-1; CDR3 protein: CASSPPGQPQHF; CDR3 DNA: TGTGCCAGCAGCCCCCCGGGTCAGCCCCAGCATTTT
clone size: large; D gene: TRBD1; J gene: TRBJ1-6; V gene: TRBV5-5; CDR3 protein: CASSLQGKVGNSPLHF; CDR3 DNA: TGTGCCAGCAGCCTACAGGGGAAGGTTGGAAATTCACCCCTCCACTTT
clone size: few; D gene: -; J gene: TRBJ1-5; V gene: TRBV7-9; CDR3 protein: CASSLAVGGGQPQHF; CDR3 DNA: TGTGCCAGCAGCTTAGCTGTTGGGGGCGGGCAGCCCCAGCATTTT
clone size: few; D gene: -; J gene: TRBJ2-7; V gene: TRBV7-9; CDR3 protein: CASSWGYNEQYF; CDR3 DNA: TGTGCCAGCAGCTGGGGCTACAACGAGCAGTACTTC
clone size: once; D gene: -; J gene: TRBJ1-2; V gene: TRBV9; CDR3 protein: CASSAQGLQGYGYTF; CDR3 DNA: TGTGCCAGCAGCGCCCAGGGGCTGCAGGGGTATGGCTACACCTTC
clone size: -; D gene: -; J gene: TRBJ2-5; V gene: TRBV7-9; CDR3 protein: CASSLVPTTRQIQETQYF; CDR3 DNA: TGTGCCAGCAGCTTAGTACCAACGACTAGGCAAATCCAAGAGACCCAGTACTTC
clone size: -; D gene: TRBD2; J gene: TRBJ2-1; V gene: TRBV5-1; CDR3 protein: CASSLLASGNGEQFF; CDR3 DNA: TGCGCCAGCAGCTTGCTGGCTAGCGGGAACGGTGAGCAGTTCTTC
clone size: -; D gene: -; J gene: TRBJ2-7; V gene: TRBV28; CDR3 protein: CASRQVYEQYF; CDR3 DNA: TGTGCCAGCAGACAGGTCTACGAGCAGTACTTC
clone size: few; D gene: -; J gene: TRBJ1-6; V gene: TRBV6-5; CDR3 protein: CASSYGSSYNSPLHF; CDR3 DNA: TGTGCCAGCAGTTACGGGAGCTCCTATAATTCACCCCTCCACTTT
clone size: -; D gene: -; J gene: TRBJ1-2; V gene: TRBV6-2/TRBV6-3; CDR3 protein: CASSYSIRVGYGYTF; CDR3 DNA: TGTGCCAGCAGTTACTCGATTCGGGTGGGCTATGGCTACACCTTC
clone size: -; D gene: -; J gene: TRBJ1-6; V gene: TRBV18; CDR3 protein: CASSLWRRDSPLHF; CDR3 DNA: TGTGCCAGCTCACTCTGGAGGAGGGATTCACCCCTCCACTTT
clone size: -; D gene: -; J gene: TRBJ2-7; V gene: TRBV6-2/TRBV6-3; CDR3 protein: CASSYGQTYEQYF; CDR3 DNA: TGTGCCAGCAGTTATGGACAAACCTACGAGCAGTACTTC
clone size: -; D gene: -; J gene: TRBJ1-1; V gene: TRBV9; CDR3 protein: CASSPSPSNAEAFF; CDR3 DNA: TGTGCCAGCAGCCCAAGCCCCTCGAACGCTGAAGCTTTCTTT
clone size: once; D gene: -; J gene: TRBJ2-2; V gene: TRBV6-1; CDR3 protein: CASSGLGDTNTGELFF; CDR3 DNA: TGTGCCAGCAGTGGACTAGGGGATACGAACACCGGGGAGCTGTTTTTT
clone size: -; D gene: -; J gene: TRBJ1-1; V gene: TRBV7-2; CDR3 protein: CASSAVGLNTEAFF; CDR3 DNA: TGTGCCAGCAGCGCCGTTGGGCTGAACACTGAAGCTTTCTTT
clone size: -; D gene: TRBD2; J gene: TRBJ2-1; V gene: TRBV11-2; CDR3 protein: CASSLGGGKLNEQFF; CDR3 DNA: TGTGCCAGCAGCTTAGGGGGGGGAAAACTCAATGAGCAGTTCTTC
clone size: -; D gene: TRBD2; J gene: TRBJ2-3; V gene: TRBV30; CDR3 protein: CACTSGSTDTQYF; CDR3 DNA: TGTGCCTGTACTAGCGGGAGTACAGATACGCAGTATTTT
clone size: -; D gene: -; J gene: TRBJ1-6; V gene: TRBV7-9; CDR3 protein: CASSFRATGSPLHF; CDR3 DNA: TGTGCCAGCAGCTTCAGGGCTACGGGTTCACCCCTCCACTTT
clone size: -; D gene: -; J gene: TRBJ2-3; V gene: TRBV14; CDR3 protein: CASSLNRDPDTQYF; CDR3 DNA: TGTGCCAGCAGCCTAAACAGGGATCCGGATACGCAGTATTTT
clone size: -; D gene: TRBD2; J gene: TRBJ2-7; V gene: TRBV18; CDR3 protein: CASSPRGGLGEQYF; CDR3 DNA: TGTGCCAGCTCACCACGGGGGGGTCTGGGCGAGCAGTACTTC
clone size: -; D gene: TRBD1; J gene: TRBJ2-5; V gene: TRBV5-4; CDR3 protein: CASSLAPFATGGMGTQYF; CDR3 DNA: TGTGCCAGCAGCTTGGCCCCTTTCGCGACAGGGGGGATGGGGACCCAGTACTTC
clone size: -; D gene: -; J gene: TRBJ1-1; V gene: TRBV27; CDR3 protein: CASIWGALTEAFF; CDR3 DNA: TGTGCCAGCATTTGGGGCGCGTTAACTGAAGCTTTCTTT
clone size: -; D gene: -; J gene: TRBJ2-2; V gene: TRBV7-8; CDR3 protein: CASGPYTGELFF; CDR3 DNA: TGTGCCAGCGGCCCGTACACCGGGGAGCTGTTTTTT
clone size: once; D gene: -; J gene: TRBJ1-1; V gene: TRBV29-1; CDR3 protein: CSAEGFQGRLHTEAFF; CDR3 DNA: TGCAGCGCCGAAGGTTTCCAGGGGCGCCTCCACACTGAAGCTTTCTTT
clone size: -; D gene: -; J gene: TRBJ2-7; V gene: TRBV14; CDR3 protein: CASSPARYEQYF; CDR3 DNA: TGTGCCAGCAGCCCCGCCCGGTACGAGCAGTACTTC
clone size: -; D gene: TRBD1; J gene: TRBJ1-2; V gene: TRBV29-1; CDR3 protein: CSVFWTGDGYTF; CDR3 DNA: TGCAGCGTTTTTTGGACAGGGGACGGCTACACCTTC
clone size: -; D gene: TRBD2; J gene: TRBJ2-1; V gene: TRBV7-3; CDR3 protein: CASSSYERGVYNEQFF; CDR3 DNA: TGTGCCAGCAGCTCCTACGAGCGGGGGGTTTACAATGAGCAGTTCTTC
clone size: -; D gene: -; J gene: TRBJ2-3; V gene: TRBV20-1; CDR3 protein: CSASQITDTQYF; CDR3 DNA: TGCAGTGCTAGTCAGATCACAGATACGCAGTATTTT
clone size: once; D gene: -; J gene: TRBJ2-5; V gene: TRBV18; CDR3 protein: CASSPRQKQETQYF; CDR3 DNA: TGTGCCAGCTCACCACGGCAGAAACAAGAGACCCAGTACTTC
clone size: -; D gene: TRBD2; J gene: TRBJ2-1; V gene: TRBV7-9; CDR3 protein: CASSLGASGFYNEQFF; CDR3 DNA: TGTGCCAGCAGCTTAGGCGCTAGCGGTTTCTACAATGAGCAGTTCTTC
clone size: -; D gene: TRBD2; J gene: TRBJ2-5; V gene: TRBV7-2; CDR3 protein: CASSLQLAVGGTQYF; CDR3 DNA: TGTGCCAGCAGCTTGCAACTAGCGGTCGGGGGGACCCAGTACTTC
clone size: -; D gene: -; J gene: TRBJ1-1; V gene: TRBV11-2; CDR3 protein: CASQAYAGVATEAFF; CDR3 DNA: TGTGCCAGCCAAGCTTATGCGGGGGTGGCCACTGAAGCTTTCTTT
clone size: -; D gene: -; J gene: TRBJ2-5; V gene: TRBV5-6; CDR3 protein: CASSLGSTTTEYF; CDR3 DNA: TGTGCCAGCAGCTTGGGTTCAACGACTACGGAGTACTTC
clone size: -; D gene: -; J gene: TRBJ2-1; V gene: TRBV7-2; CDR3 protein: CASSGPFQPPYNEQFF; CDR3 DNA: TGTGCCAGCAGCGGCCCATTTCAACCTCCGTACAATGAGCAGTTCTTC
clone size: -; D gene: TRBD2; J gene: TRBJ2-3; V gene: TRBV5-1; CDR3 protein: CASRRGGQTDTQYF; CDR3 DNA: TGCGCCAGCAGGCGGGGGGGCCAGACAGATACGCAGTATTTT
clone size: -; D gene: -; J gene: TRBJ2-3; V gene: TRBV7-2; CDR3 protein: CASSPNSGRLVTDTQYF; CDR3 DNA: TGTGCCAGCAGCCCGAACTCAGGGCGTCTGGTCACAGATACGCAGTATTTT
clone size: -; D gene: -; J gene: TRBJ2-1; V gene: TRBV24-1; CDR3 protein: CATSDPAGAYNEQFF; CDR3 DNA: TGTGCCACCAGTGATCCAGCAGGGGCCTACAATGAGCAGTTCTTC
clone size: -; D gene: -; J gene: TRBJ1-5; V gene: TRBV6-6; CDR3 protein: CATALGGSGNQPQHF; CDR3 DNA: TGTGCCACCGCATTAGGAGGGAGTGGCAATCAGCCCCAGCATTTT
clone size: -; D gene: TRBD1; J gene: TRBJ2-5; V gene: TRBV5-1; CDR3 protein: CASSLRQGPLTQYF; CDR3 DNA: TGCGCCAGCAGCTTAAGACAGGGCCCATTGACCCAGTACTTC
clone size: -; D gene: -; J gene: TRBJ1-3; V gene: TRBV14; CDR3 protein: CASSQAGGTGNTIYF; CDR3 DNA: TGTGCCAGCAGCCAAGCGGGGGGGACTGGAAACACCATATATTTT
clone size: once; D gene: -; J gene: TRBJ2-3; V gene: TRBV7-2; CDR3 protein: CASSPSGGRDTQYF; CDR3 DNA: TGTGCCAGCAGCCCCTCGGGGGGCAGAGATACGCAGTATTTT
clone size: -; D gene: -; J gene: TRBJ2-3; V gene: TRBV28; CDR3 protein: CASSKGSTDTQYF; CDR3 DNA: TGTGCCAGCAGTAAGGGGAGCACAGATACGCAGTATTTT
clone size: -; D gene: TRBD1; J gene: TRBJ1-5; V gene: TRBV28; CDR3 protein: CASSVDRVNQPQHF; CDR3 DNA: TGTGCCAGCAGCGTTGACAGGGTCAATCAGCCCCAGCATTTT
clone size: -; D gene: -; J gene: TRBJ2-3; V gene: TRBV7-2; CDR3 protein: CASSLYTDTQYF; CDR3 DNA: TGTGCCAGCAGCTTGTACACAGATACGCAGTATTTT
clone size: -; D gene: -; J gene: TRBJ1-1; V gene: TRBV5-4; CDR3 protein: CASSFGGALDTEAFF; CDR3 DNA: TGTGCCAGCAGCTTTGGGGGGGCGCTCGACACTGAAGCTTTCTTT
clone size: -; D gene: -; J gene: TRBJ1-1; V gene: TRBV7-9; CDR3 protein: CASSRAQNTEAFF; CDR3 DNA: TGTGCCAGCAGCCGAGCCCAGAACACTGAAGCTTTCTTT
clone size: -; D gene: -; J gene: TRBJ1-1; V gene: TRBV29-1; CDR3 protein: CSVEDDAGGTEAFF; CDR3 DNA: TGCAGCGTTGAAGATGACGCCGGGGGGACTGAAGCTTTCTTT
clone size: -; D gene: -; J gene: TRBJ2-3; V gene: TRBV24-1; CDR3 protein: CATSDRPGDGTDTQYF; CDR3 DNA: TGTGCCACCAGTGATCGACCGGGGGATGGCACAGATACGCAGTATTTT
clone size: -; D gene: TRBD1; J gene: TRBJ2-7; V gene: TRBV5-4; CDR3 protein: CASSLGQGMSYEQYF; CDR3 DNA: TGTGCCAGCAGCTTGGGACAGGGTATGAGCTACGAGCAGTACTTC
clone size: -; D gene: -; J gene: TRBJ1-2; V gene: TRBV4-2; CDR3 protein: CASSRELGGYGYTF; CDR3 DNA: TGTGCCAGCAGCCGAGAATTAGGGGGATATGGCTACACCTTC
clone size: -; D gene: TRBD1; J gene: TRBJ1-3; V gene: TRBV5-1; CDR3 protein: CASSQQGGTGNTIYF; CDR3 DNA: TGCGCCAGCAGCCAACAGGGGGGAACTGGAAACACCATATATTTT
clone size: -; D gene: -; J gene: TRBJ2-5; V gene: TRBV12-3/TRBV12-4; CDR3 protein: CASTPSGGKTQYF; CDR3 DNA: TGTGCCAGCACCCCGAGTGGGGGGAAGACCCAGTACTTC
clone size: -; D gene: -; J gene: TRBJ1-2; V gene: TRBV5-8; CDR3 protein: CASSPGQHYGYTF; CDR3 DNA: TGTGCCAGCAGCCCCGGACAGCATTATGGCTACACCTTC
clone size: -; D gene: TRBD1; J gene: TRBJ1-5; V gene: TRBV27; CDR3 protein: CASSLHGTVNQPQHF; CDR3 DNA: TGTGCCAGCAGTTTACATGGGACAGTAAATCAGCCCCAGCATTTT
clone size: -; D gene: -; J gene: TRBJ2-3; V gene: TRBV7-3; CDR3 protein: CASSLQAGRTDTQYF; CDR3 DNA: TGTGCCAGCAGCTTACAAGCGGGTCGCACAGATACGCAGTATTTT
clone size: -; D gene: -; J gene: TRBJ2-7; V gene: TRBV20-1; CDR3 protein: CSARQGYEQYF; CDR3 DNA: TGCAGTGCTAGGCAGGGGTACGAGCAGTACTTC
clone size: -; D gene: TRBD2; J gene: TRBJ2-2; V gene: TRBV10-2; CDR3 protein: CASSGLAGRTGELFF; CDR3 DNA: TGCGCCAGCAGTGGACTAGCGGGACGGACCGGGGAGCTGTTTTTT
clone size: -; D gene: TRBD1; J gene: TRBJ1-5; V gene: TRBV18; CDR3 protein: CASSKTGTSNQPQHF; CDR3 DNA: TGTGCCAGCTCAAAGACAGGGACCAGCAATCAGCCCCAGCATTTT
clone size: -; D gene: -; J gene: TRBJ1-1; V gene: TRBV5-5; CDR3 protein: CASSSRGGNTEAFF; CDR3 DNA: TGTGCCAGCAGCTCAAGGGGGGGGAACACTGAAGCTTTCTTT